Listed below are T cell receptor beta chains from one sample, sequenced in a study of shared clonotypes between healthy human individuals. Clones were read by immunoSEQ multiplex PCR, and TCRdb kept only the in-frame ones, dropping some. Of about 590,000 clones listed, about 95% were seen once; the top ten hold less than 0.13%. The sequenced sample was naive CD8+ T cells sorted from blood. These TCRs come from a young woman in good health. CDR3s include the opening cysteine and the closing phenylalanine or tryptophan. D genes are given only for firm matches. Clone size, where shown, is once, few, many, or a class for clones that have expanded.

TRBJ1-1 - once TRBV27 TGTGCCAGCAGCGCCAACCCGGTGGGCACTGAAGCTTTCTTT CASSANPVGTEAFF
TRBJ2-1 TRBD1 - TRBV6-5 TGTGCCAGCAGCATGGGAGCAGGGGGTGAGCAGTTCTTC CASSMGAGGEQFF
TRBJ2-1 TRBD1 - TRBV29-1 TGCAGCGTTAGGGACCGGGACAGGGTCTACAATGAGCAGTTCTTC CSVRDRDRVYNEQFF
TRBJ1-1 - - TRBV15 TGTGCCACCAGCAGAGATCGTTTAGGTGCAGGGACGAACACTGAAGCTTTCTTT CATSRDRLGAGTNTEAFF
TRBJ1-5 TRBD1 - TRBV9 TGTGCCAGCAGCGGACAGGGGCGTCAGCCCCAGCATTTT CASSGQGRQPQHF
TRBJ1-5 - - TRBV28 TGTGCCAGCAGTTTACAGGGTATGGGCAATCAGCCCCAGCATTTT CASSLQGMGNQPQHF
TRBJ2-1 TRBD2 - TRBV5-4 TGTGCCAGCAGCTACGGACTAGGCGGATACGAGCAGTTCTTC CASSYGLGGYEQFF
TRBJ1-2 - once TRBV4-2 TGTGCCAGCAGCCAAGAGGGGGCCAGCAACTATGGCTACACCTTC CASSQEGASNYGYTF
TRBJ1-1 TRBD1 - TRBV5-1 TGCGCCAGCAGCTTGGGATCAGGGGGCACTGAAGCTTTCTTT CASSLGSGGTEAFF
TRBJ1-3 - - TRBV13 TGTGCCAGCAGCTTGGGGCGGGGTCCAGGAAACACCATATATTTT CASSLGRGPGNTIYF
TRBJ2-1 - - TRBV21-1 TGTGCCAGCAGTGCCCGGAAGGGGACCTACTACAATGAGCAGTTCTTC CASSARKGTYYNEQFF
TRBJ2-7 - - TRBV7-9 TGTGCCAGCAGCCCCCGTCGCTACGAGCAGTACTTC CASSPRRYEQYF
TRBJ2-1 TRBD2 - TRBV5-1 TGCGCCAGCACCCTAGCGGGGAACAATGAGCAGTTCTTC CASTLAGNNEQFF
TRBJ2-7 - - TRBV7-8 TGTGCCAGCAGCTTAGGGGGGATCCTCTACGAGCAGTACTTC CASSLGGILYEQYF
TRBJ2-7 TRBD2 - TRBV19 TGTGCCAGTAGAAATACCGGGACTAGCCACTACGAGCAGTACTTC CASRNTGTSHYEQYF
TRBJ2-1 - - TRBV5-1 TGCGCCAGCAGCTTAGTGTCCCATGAGCAGTTCTTC CASSLVSHEQFF
TRBJ1-2 - - TRBV19 TGTGCCAGTAGTCCTTCCGGCAGTCCTAACTATGGCTACACCTTC CASSPSGSPNYGYTF
TRBJ2-3 TRBD2 - TRBV13 TGTGCCAGCAGCTTAGGGCGGGGGACAGATACGCAGTATTTT CASSLGRGTDTQYF
TRBJ1-1 - - TRBV7-2 TGTGCCAGCAGCTTTACGTCGAACACTGAAGCTTTCTTT CASSFTSNTEAFF
TRBJ1-5 TRBD1 - TRBV2 TGTGCCAGCAGTGAAGCGGGACAGCCCAATCAGCCCCAGCATTTT CASSEAGQPNQPQHF
TRBJ2-7 - - TRBV5-6 TGTGCCAGCAGCTTGGCTGAAAGGTCCTACGAGCAGTACTTC CASSLAERSYEQYF
TRBJ2-3 TRBD2 few TRBV9 TGTGCCAGCGCCCCTCAGGGACTAGCGAGCACAGATACGCAGTATTTT CASAPQGLASTDTQYF
TRBJ1-5 - - TRBV7-9 TGTGCCAGCAGCCCGTCAGGACAAGGCAATCAGCCCCAGCATTTT CASSPSGQGNQPQHF
TRBJ2-3 - - TRBV7-2 TGTGCCAGCAGCGCCTTCGACTCCCCCACAGATACGCAGTATTTT CASSAFDSPTDTQYF
TRBJ2-7 - - TRBV4-1 TGCGCCAGCAGCTCTGCCCCCTACTACGAGCAGTACTTC CASSSAPYYEQYF
TRBJ2-7 TRBD2 once TRBV7-6 TGTGCCAGCAGCTTAGATCCTAGCGGGAGTTACGAGCAGTACTTC CASSLDPSGSYEQYF
TRBJ2-4 TRBD1 once TRBV7-8 TGTGCCAGCAGCTGGACAGGGTTCTCCAAAAACATTCAGTACTTC CASSWTGFSKNIQYF
TRBJ2-1 - - TRBV7-6 TGTGCCAGCAGCTTAGGACCCCGGGGTGAGCAGTTCTTC CASSLGPRGEQFF
TRBJ1-5 - - TRBV6-6 TGTGCCAGCAGTTACGTAGAGGGTAGTCAGCCCCAGCATTTT CASSYVEGSQPQHF
TRBJ1-5 - once TRBV28 TGTGCCAGCAGTGCCGCTGGACCGATACTCGGGCAGCCCCAGCATTTT CASSAAGPILGQPQHF
TRBJ2-7 - - TRBV27 TGTGCCAGCGGACTATCCATGGGTACGAATCGGGACGAGCAGTACTTC CASGLSMGTNRDEQYF
TRBJ2-7 TRBD1 - TRBV27 TGTGCCAGCAGTTTCCCAGGGGGCGACGAGCAGTACTTC CASSFPGGDEQYF
TRBJ2-7 - - TRBV5-1 TGCGCCAGCAGCTTGGTTCCGTCCGGGGGTGGATCTCCCGAGCAGTACTTC CASSLVPSGGGSPEQYF
TRBJ2-7 TRBD1 - TRBV7-9 TGTGCCAGCAGCGTAGGACAGGATTACGAGCAGTACTTC CASSVGQDYEQYF
TRBJ2-7 TRBD1 - TRBV9 TGTGCCAGCAGCGCTGGGACAGGAGGGTACGAGCAGTACTTC CASSAGTGGYEQYF
TRBJ2-5 - - TRBV11-2 TGTGCCAGCAGCTCGCCCGCCCACCAAGAGACCCAGTACTTC CASSSPAHQETQYF
TRBJ1-5 TRBD1 - TRBV19 TGTGCCAGTAGTATAAGGGACAGAAATCAGCCCCAGCATTTT CASSIRDRNQPQHF
TRBJ2-5 TRBD1 - TRBV15 TGTGCCACCAGCAGATTCGGGACAGGGGATGGGGAGACCCAGTACTTC CATSRFGTGDGETQYF
TRBJ2-1 TRBD2 - TRBV7-2 TGTGCCAGCAGCTTACCGACTAGCGGGACCAATGAGCAGTTCTTC CASSLPTSGTNEQFF